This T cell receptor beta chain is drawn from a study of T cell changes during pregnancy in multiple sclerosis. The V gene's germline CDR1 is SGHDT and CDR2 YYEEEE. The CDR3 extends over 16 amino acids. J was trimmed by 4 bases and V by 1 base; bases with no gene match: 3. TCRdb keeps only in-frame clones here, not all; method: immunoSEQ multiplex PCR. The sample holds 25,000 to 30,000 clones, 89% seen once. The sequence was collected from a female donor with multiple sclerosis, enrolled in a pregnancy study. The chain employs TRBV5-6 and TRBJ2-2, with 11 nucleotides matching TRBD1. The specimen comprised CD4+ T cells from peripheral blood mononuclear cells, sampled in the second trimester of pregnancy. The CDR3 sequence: CASSLLDRGPTGELFF. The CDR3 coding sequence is TGTGCCAGCAGCTTGTTGGACAGGGGGCCCACCGGGGAGCTGTTTTTT.